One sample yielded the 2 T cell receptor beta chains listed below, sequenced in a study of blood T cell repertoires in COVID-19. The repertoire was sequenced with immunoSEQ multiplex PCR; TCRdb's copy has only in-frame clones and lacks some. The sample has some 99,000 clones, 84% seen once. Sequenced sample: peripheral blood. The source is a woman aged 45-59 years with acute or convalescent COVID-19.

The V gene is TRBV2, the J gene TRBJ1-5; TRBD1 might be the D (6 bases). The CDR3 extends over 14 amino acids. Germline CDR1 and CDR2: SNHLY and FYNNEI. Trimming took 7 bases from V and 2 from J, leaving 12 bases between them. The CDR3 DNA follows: TGTGCCAGCATGGGGGGGCAAGGCAATCAGCCCCAGCATTTT. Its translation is CASMGGQGNQPQHF.

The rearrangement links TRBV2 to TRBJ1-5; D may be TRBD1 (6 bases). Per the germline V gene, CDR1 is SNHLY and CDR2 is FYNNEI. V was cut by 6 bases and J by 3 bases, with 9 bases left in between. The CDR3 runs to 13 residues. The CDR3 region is CASRQGSNQPQHF. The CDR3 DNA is TGTGCCAGCAGACAGGGATCCAATCAGCCCCAGCATTTT.